The clone carrying this T cell receptor (beta chain) turned up a few times. What it binds is unknown. The study ran its PCR with 60 Vbeta and 13 Jbeta primers. TCRdb's table, derived via immunoSEQ multiplex PCR, lists solely in-frame clones and lacks some. Of roughly 120,000 clones listed, roughly three quarters are singletons. This record belongs to a study of cytomegalovirus exposure and HLA in healthy donors. Whole-study findings and limits: Earlier findings revealed that most TCR beta V segments proved productive either about 87% or about 30% of the time. For TCR beta chains, V- and J-gene trimming was later linked to a missense DCLRE1C variant. The records held CMV serostatus as the only immune exposure information.

The CDR3 totals 13 residues. Germline V gene sequence: CDR1 MNHNS, CDR2 SASEGT. J was trimmed by 10 bases and V by 5 bases; bases with no gene match: 9. The rearrangement joins TRBV6-1 to TRBJ2-7; 9 positions agree with TRBD1. The sequence derives from a man aged 30 to 39 in good health and CMV-seropositive. Source material: PBMCs. The CDR3 reads CASSWRRTGEQYF. The CDR3 region has the DNA TGTGCCAGCAGTTGGCGACGGACAGGGGAACAGTACTTC.